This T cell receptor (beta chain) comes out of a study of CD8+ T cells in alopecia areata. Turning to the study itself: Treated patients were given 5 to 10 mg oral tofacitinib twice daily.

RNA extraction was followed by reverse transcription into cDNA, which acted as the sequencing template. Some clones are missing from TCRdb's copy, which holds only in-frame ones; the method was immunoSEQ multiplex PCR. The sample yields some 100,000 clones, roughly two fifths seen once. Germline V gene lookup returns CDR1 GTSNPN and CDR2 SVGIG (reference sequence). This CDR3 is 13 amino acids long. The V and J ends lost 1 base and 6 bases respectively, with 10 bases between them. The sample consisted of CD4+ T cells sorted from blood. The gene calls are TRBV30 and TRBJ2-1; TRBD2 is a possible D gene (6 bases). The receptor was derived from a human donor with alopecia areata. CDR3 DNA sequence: TGTGCCTGGAGTGACTGGAGGGGCAATGAGCAGTTCTTC. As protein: CAWSDWRGNEQFF.